What follows is one T cell receptor (beta chain) and its context. Investigators excluded patients with uncontrolled infection, other autoimmune disease, pregnancy or lactation. Amplification yielded TCR beta CDR3 regions, with RNA transcripts as the source. A first-round RT-PCR of the TCR CDR3 used the HTBI primer set. Each CDR3 protein is one row after TCRdb ran MiXCR on the multiplex PCR reads. The table lists fewer than 650,000 distinct CDR3 sequences, about 15% of them singletons, with around 13% in the top ten. CDR3 size: 12 residues. Trimming removed 7 bases from V and 1 base from J, with 10 bases in between. CDR1 and CDR2 from the germline V gene are SQVTM and ANQGSEA. The data belong to a study of T cells in Graves' hyperthyroidism and ophthalmopathy.

The sequence came from a woman aged 35 to 49 with Graves' hyperthyroidism. The source material was blood. The chain carries TRBV29-1 and TRBJ2-5; unclear D gene. CDR3: CSASSGQETQYF. In DNA, the CDR3 is TGCAGCGCCTCGTCGGGCCAAGAGACCCAGTACTTC.